This is a list of T cell receptor beta chains from one sample in a study of cytomegalovirus exposure and HLA in healthy donors. Profiled with immunoSEQ multiplex PCR; TCRdb holds only in-frame clones, not every one. The sample shows roughly 150,000 clones, around 96% of them seen only once. What was sequenced was PBMCs. These receptors were taken from a woman aged 18-29 years in good health and CMV-seronegative. The CDR3 runs from the conserved cysteine through the conserved F or W. Fields, in order: CDR3 DNA, CDR3 protein, J gene, V gene, clone size, D gene. A D gene is named only where the DNA matches it firmly. The size field is filled for only some rows; it gives once, few, many or a size class.

CDR3nt: TGCGCCAGCAGCCAAGAATGGACAGGGACCTACGAGCAGTACTTC
CDR3aa: CASSQEWTGTYEQYF
j_gene: TRBJ2-7
v_gene: TRBV4-3
abundance: -
d_gene: TRBD1

CDR3nt: TGTGCCAGCAGCTCACAGGGGGCTTACACTGAAGCTTTCTTT
CDR3aa: CASSSQGAYTEAFF
j_gene: TRBJ1-1
v_gene: TRBV7-2
abundance: -
d_gene: TRBD1

CDR3nt: TGTGCCAGTAGGGCAGGCAGCCAAGAGACCCAGTACTTC
CDR3aa: CASRAGSQETQYF
j_gene: TRBJ2-5
v_gene: TRBV19
abundance: -
d_gene: -

CDR3nt: TGTGCCAGCAGTCCCGGCCGTGGGCCCCAGTACTTC
CDR3aa: CASSPGRGPQYF
j_gene: TRBJ2-5
v_gene: TRBV6-5
abundance: -
d_gene: -

CDR3nt: TGTGCCAGCTCCCGGATACTAGCGGGGTATTCCTACGAGCAGTACTTC
CDR3aa: CASSRILAGYSYEQYF
j_gene: TRBJ2-7
v_gene: TRBV6-4
abundance: -
d_gene: TRBD2

CDR3nt: TGTGCCTGGACATCAGGCTGGGGCGCTGAAGCTTTCTTT
CDR3aa: CAWTSGWGAEAFF
j_gene: TRBJ1-1
v_gene: TRBV30
abundance: -
d_gene: -

CDR3nt: TGCAGCGTAGCAAGGGGGACAGGGAGGCGGACTAATGAAAAACTGTTTTTT
CDR3aa: CSVARGTGRRTNEKLFF
j_gene: TRBJ1-4
v_gene: TRBV29-1
abundance: -
d_gene: TRBD1

CDR3nt: TGTGCCATCGCTGGGGAGGGGAAAGCCTACGAGCAGTACTTC
CDR3aa: CAIAGEGKAYEQYF
j_gene: TRBJ2-7
v_gene: TRBV10-3
abundance: -
d_gene: TRBD2

CDR3nt: TGTGCCTGGGGTAAAGTCAGGGTTGGCGACGAGCAGTACTTC
CDR3aa: CAWGKVRVGDEQYF
j_gene: TRBJ2-7
v_gene: TRBV30
abundance: -
d_gene: -

CDR3nt: TGTGCCAGTAGTACGGGAAACACTGAAGCTTTCTTT
CDR3aa: CASSTGNTEAFF
j_gene: TRBJ1-1
v_gene: TRBV19
abundance: -
d_gene: -

CDR3nt: TGTGCCAGCAGCCCCCCCGGAGGTTTAACTGAAGCTTTCTTT
CDR3aa: CASSPPGGLTEAFF
j_gene: TRBJ1-1
v_gene: TRBV9
abundance: -
d_gene: -

CDR3nt: TGTGCCAGCAGCGGGCCTACCGCGGGCACTGAAGCTTTCTTT
CDR3aa: CASSGPTAGTEAFF
j_gene: TRBJ1-1
v_gene: TRBV5-4
abundance: -
d_gene: -

CDR3nt: TGTGCCAGTAGAGACAGGGGGGGCTATAGCAATCAGCCCCAGCATTTT
CDR3aa: CASRDRGGYSNQPQHF
j_gene: TRBJ1-5
v_gene: TRBV19
abundance: once
d_gene: TRBD1

CDR3nt: TGTGCCAGCAGAGCCGGGACAGGGGATGAAAAACTGTTTTTT
CDR3aa: CASRAGTGDEKLFF
j_gene: TRBJ1-4
v_gene: TRBV6-4
abundance: -
d_gene: TRBD1

CDR3nt: TGTGCCACCCAGAACTATGGCTACACCTTC
CDR3aa: CATQNYGYTF
j_gene: TRBJ1-2
v_gene: TRBV19
abundance: -
d_gene: -

CDR3nt: TGTGCCAGCAGTGAAAGCGGGGCTAGCGCCGAGACCCAGTACTTC
CDR3aa: CASSESGASAETQYF
j_gene: TRBJ2-5
v_gene: TRBV2
abundance: -
d_gene: TRBD2

CDR3nt: TGCAGTGCTAGTAGAAAAGAGGAGCAGTTCTTC
CDR3aa: CSASRKEEQFF
j_gene: TRBJ2-1
v_gene: TRBV20-1
abundance: -
d_gene: -

CDR3nt: TGTGCCAGCAGAGGGGCAGCGGGAAACACCATATATTTT
CDR3aa: CASRGAAGNTIYF
j_gene: TRBJ1-3
v_gene: TRBV2
abundance: -
d_gene: -

CDR3nt: TGTGCCAGCAGTGCCCGCGAGGGGGCGTATGGCTACACCTTC
CDR3aa: CASSAREGAYGYTF
j_gene: TRBJ1-2
v_gene: TRBV2
abundance: -
d_gene: TRBD1

CDR3nt: TGTGCCTGGAGTCCACTAGCGGGGGCCTACAATGAGCAGTTCTTC
CDR3aa: CAWSPLAGAYNEQFF
j_gene: TRBJ2-1
v_gene: TRBV30
abundance: -
d_gene: TRBD2

CDR3nt: TGTGCCAGCAATATGGAGGGGGAGCAGTACTTC
CDR3aa: CASNMEGEQYF
j_gene: TRBJ2-7
v_gene: TRBV11-2
abundance: -
d_gene: -

CDR3nt: TGTGCCAGCAGCCTGGACGGACAGGGATACGAGCAGTACTTC
CDR3aa: CASSLDGQGYEQYF
j_gene: TRBJ2-7
v_gene: TRBV5-4
abundance: -
d_gene: TRBD1

CDR3nt: TGTGCCAGCAGTTCCCTTCAGGGCACAGATACGCAGTATTTT
CDR3aa: CASSSLQGTDTQYF
j_gene: TRBJ2-3
v_gene: TRBV6-5
abundance: -
d_gene: -

CDR3nt: TGTGCCACCAGCAGATCCACTACTGGAAACACCATATATTTT
CDR3aa: CATSRSTTGNTIYF
j_gene: TRBJ1-3
v_gene: TRBV15
abundance: -
d_gene: -